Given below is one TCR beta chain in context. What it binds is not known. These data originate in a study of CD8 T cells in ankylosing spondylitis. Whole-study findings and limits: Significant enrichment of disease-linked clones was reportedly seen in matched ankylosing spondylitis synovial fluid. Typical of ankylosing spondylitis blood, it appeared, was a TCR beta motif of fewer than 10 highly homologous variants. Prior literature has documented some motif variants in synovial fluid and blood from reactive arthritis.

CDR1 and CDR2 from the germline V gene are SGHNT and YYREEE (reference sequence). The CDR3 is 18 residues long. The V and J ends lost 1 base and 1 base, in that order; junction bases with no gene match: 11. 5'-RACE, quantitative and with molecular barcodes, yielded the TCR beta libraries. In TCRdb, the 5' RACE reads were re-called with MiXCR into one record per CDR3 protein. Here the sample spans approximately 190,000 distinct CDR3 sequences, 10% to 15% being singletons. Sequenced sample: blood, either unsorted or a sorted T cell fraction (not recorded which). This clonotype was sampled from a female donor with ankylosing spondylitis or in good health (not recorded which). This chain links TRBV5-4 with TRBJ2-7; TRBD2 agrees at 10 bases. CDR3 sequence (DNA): TGTGCCAGCAGCTTGATTAGACTAGCGGGTATACCATCCTACGAGCAGTACTTC. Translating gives CASSLIRLAGIPSYEQYF.